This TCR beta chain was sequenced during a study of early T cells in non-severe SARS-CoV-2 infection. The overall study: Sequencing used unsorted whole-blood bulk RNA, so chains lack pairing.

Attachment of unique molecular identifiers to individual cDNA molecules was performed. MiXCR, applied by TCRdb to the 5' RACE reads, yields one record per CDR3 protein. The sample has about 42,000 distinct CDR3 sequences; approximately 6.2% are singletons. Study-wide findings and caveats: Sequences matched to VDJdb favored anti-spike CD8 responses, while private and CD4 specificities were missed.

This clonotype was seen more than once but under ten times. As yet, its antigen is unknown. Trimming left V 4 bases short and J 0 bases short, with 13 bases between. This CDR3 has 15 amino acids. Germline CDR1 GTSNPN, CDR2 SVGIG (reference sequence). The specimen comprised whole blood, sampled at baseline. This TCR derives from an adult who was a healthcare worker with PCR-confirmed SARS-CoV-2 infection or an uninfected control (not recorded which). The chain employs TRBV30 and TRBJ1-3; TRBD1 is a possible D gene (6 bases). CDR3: CAWNRDTRSGNTIYF. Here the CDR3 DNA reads TGTGCCTGGAACCGGGACACACGCTCTGGAAACACCATATATTTT.